This TCR beta chain originates from a study of tissue T cells after allogeneic stem cell transplantation. Study-level points and caveats: In patients and mice, blood and spleen missed much of tissue repertoire. Sampling depth was limited, and the cohort was small and clinically varied. Anatomically similar tissues had similar TCR repertoires within each patient.

Remarks on this clone: The antigen is not known. Here the gene names and germline are mouse. From the germline J gene comes the end of the CDR3, since the read stops 1 residue before it.

The germline V and J ends were trimmed by 1 base and 0 bases, with 3 bases remaining between them. This CDR3 region has 14 residues. From germline, CDR1 is SNHLY and CDR2 FYNGKV (reference sequence). CDR3 sequences, V/J genes, frequencies and template counts came from survey-depth TCRbeta sequencing. Clones were read by immunoSEQ multiplex PCR, and TCRdb kept only the in-frame ones, dropping some. Among approximately 45,000 clones, around 72% were seen once, and the ten largest hold roughly 0.59%. The rearrangement links TRBV3 to TRBJ1-4; unclear D gene. The sequence derives from a pool of C57BL/6 mice in good health. Sequenced input: sorted cells pooled from one or two spleens. The DNA read from the CDR3 is TGTGCCAGCAGCTTAGGGGTTTCCAACGAAAGATTATTT. This gives the protein CASSLGVSNERLF. The CDR3 in its entirety is CASSLGVSNERLFF.